These 21 T cell receptor beta chains originate from one sample sequenced in a study of blood T cell repertoires in COVID-19. The method was immunoSEQ multiplex PCR; TCRdb's version includes in-frame clones alone and lacks a portion of them. The data contain about 97,000 clones, more than 75% of them singletons. Sample: peripheral blood. These receptors were obtained from a human donor in a cohort sampled during active COVID-19.

J is TRBJ2-7 and V is TRBV19, with TRBD2 identical over 7 bases. Germline CDR1 reads LNHDA; CDR2 reads SQIVND (reference sequence). The CDR3 contains 13 residues. V lost 4 bases, J lost 3 bases, and 3 bases stayed unmatched. CDR3 protein: CASSTSGVYEQYF. The CDR3 region has the DNA TGTGCCAGTAGTACGAGCGGGGTCTACGAGCAGTACTTC.

The J gene is TRBJ1-1, the V gene TRBV13; D gene ambiguous. Germline CDR1 PRHDT, CDR2 FYEKMQ (reference sequence). V lost 5 bases and J 7 bases, leaving 11 bases between the germline ends. The CDR3 is made up of 12 amino acids. CDR3 bases: TGTGCCAGCAGCCAAGCGGGCATTGAAGCTTTCTTT. It is translated as CASSQAGIEAFF.

A single count supports this clone. The genes are TRBV6-5 and TRBJ1-1; TRBD1 aligns across 8 bases. The CDR3 extends over 16 amino acids. Germline V gene sequence: CDR1 MNHEY, CDR2 SVGAGI. J was trimmed by 4 bases and V by 2 bases; bases with no gene match: 9. The CDR3 sequence is CASSYRQTGVGTEAFF. The DNA for the CDR3 is TGTGCCAGCAGTTACCGCCAGACAGGGGTTGGCACTGAAGCTTTCTTT.

The table lists this clone with a count of one. The chain is built from TRBV7-8 and TRBJ1-1; 9 bases line up with TRBD1. This CDR3 comprises 14 residues. Germline CDR1 reads SGHVS; CDR2 reads FQNEAQ. V lost 3 bases to trimming and J lost 5 bases; unmatched junction nucleotides: 4. The CDR3 spells CASSLDRGRTEAFF. The CDR3 nucleotides read TGTGCCAGCAGCTTGGACAGGGGAAGGACTGAAGCTTTCTTT.

The chain links TRBV29-1 to TRBJ1-1; maybe TRBD1 (5 bases). Trimming took 6 bases from V and 8 from J, leaving 19 bases between them. Per the germline V gene, CDR1 is SQVTM and CDR2 is ANQGSEA. CDR3 length: 13 amino acids. DNA of the CDR3: TGCAGCGTGAATGGGGGGTTGATACGGGAAGCTTTCTTT. It translates to CSVNGGLIREAFF. Variable domain in full (rest from reference TRBV29-1 and TRBJ1-1): SAVISQKPSRDICQRGTSLTIQCQVDSQVTMMFWYRQQPGQSLTLIATANQGSEATYESGFVIDKFPISRPNLTFSTLTVSNMSPEDSSIYLCSVNGGLIREAFFGQGTRLTVV.

This rearrangement joins TRBV28 to TRBJ2-3; D unresolved. Per the germline V gene, CDR1 is MDHEN and CDR2 is SYDVKM. Trimming stripped 5 bases from V and 4 bases from J, with 10 bases between. The CDR3 consists of 13 residues. This CDR3 is CASSTTKSDTQYF. CDR3 coding DNA: TGTGCCAGCAGTACGACAAAATCAGATACGCAGTATTTT.

The chain joins TRBV7-3 to TRBJ2-2; TRBD2 agrees at 15 bases. The CDR3 consists of 16 residues. The V and J ends lost 8 bases and 2 bases, in that order; junction bases with no gene match: 3. Germline loops: CDR1 SGHTA, CDR2 FQGTGA. Written as DNA, the CDR3 is TGTGCCAGCGGGACTAGCGGGGGGCTAAACACCGGGGAGCTGTTTTTT. Protein sequence: CASGTSGGLNTGELFF. Full variable domain (rest looked up from reference TRBV7-3 and TRBJ2-2): GAGVSQTPSNKVTEKGKYVELRCDPISGHTALYWYRQSLGQGPEFLIYFQGTGAADDSGLPNDRFFAVRPEGSVSTLKIQRTERGDSAVYLCASGTSGGLNTGELFFGEGSRLTVL.

This chain links TRBV7-9 with TRBJ1-2, with D uncertain. This CDR3 has 12 residues. Trimming shortened V by 0 bases and J by 5 bases, and 4 bases separated the two germline ends. The germline V gene encodes CDR1 SEHNR and CDR2 FQNEAQ (reference sequence). CDR3 sequence reads: CASSLARYGYTF. The DNA of the CDR3 is TGTGCCAGCAGCTTAGCCAGATATGGCTACACCTTC.

This chain joins TRBV24-1 and TRBJ2-5; 8 nucleotides line up with TRBD1. CDR3 size: 17 residues. Germline V gives CDR1 KGHDR, CDR2 SFDVKD. The V segment lost 2 bases and the J segment 0 bases; nucleotides outside the gene matches: 7. This CDR3 is CATSDSPTGGYQETQYF. The CDR3 bases are TGTGCCACCAGTGATTCCCCAACAGGGGGGTACCAAGAGACCCAGTACTTC.

J is TRBJ1-2 and V is TRBV5-6; 8 positions agree with TRBD1. After removal of 7 bases from V and 6 bases from J, the junction contained 14 bases not matched to a gene. There are 15 residues in the CDR3. Germline V gene data show CDR1 as SGHDT and CDR2 as YYEEEE. This CDR3 is CASCVGQGTLDGYTF. CDR3 coding DNA: TGTGCCAGCTGCGTAGGACAGGGAACGTTGGATGGCTACACCTTC.

This clone appeared a single time. The chain uses TRBV7-2 and TRBJ2-1; 13 bases match TRBD2. Germline V gene sequence: CDR1 SGHTA, CDR2 FQGNSA. The CDR3 spans 16 residues. Trimming removed 2 bases from V and 7 bases from J; junction bases left unmatched: 5. The CDR3 protein is CASSLTSGRAVNEQFF. CDR3 DNA: TGTGCCAGCAGCTTAACTAGCGGGAGGGCCGTGAATGAGCAGTTCTTC.

This chain links TRBV4-1 with TRBJ1-2; tentatively, D is TRBD1 (6 bases). The CDR3 has 18 amino acids. Between the trimmed V and J ends, which lost 1 base and 1 base, there was a span of 19 bases. Germline V gives CDR1 MGHRA, CDR2 YSYEKL. In DNA, the CDR3 is TGCGCCAGCAGCCAAGCCCGGCGGGGGGCGCAAAGTAACTATGGCTACACCTTC. This sequence encodes CASSQARRGAQSNYGYTF.

This sequence joins TRBV4-1 and TRBJ2-5; 11 bases line up with TRBD2. Trimming took 0 bases from V and 3 from J; bases not matched to a gene: 6. The CDR3 has 17 amino acids. CDR1 and CDR2 from the germline V gene are MGHRA and YSYEKL. DNA of the CDR3: TGCGCCAGCAGCCAAGATAAAGGGACTAGCGGAAAAGAGACCCAGTACTTC. This sequence encodes CASSQDKGTSGKETQYF.

The CDR3 DNA reads as TGTGCCTTAGAGGGATGGGGGGAATCTAACTATGGCTACACCTTC. It codes for CALEGWGESNYGYTF. The rearrangement links TRBV30 to TRBJ1-2; TRBD1 is a possible D gene (5 bases). The CDR3 consists of 15 residues. Trimming removed 7 bases at V and 0 bases at J, with 18 bases between. Germline V gives CDR1 GTSNPN, CDR2 SVGIG (reference sequence).

The DNA of the CDR3 is TGTGCCAGCAGCCAAGTGTTTGGCACCCGAAGCTCTGGAAACACCATATATTTT. Protein sequence: CASSQVFGTRSSGNTIYF. This chain connects TRBV3-1 (or the pseudogene TRBV3-2) to TRBJ1-3; D is uncertain. This CDR3 has 18 residues. Per the germline V gene, CDR1 is LGHDT and CDR2 is YNNKEL (reference sequence). Trimming pared 1 base from V and 0 bases from J, leaving 16 bases between.

The chain carries TRBV6-5 and TRBJ2-7, with 7 bases lining up with TRBD2. This CDR3 is built from 13 residues. V lost 5 bases to trimming and J lost 2 bases; unmatched junction nucleotides: 3. Looked up from germline, CDR1 is MNHEY and CDR2 is SVGAGI. CDR3 sequence: CASSQREAYEQYF. The DNA for the CDR3 is TGTGCCAGCAGTCAGCGGGAAGCCTACGAGCAGTACTTC.

The rearrangement links TRBV6-5 to TRBJ1-2; TRBD1 aligns across 8 bases. Per germline, CDR1 MNHEY and CDR2 SVGAGI. CDR3 length: 15 amino acids. J was trimmed by 4 bases and V by 5 bases; bases with no gene match: 9. CDR3 sequence reads: CASSQTGVITYGYTF. CDR3 in DNA: TGTGCCAGCAGTCAGACAGGGGTGATTACCTATGGCTACACCTTC.

The chain recombines TRBV3-1 (or the pseudogene TRBV3-2) with TRBJ1-1; D may be TRBD1 (5 bases). This CDR3 comprises 12 residues. V shed 2 bases and J shed 6 bases, with 7 bases lying between them. CDR1 LGHDT and CDR2 YNNKEL come from the germline V gene (reference sequence). In DNA form, the CDR3 reads TGTGCCAGCAGCCAAACAGGCGCTGAAGCTTTCTTT. Its protein product is CASSQTGAEAFF.

This sequence joins TRBV6-5 and TRBJ1-2; D is undetermined. The V end lost 8 bases, the J end lost 0 bases, and 4 bases lay between the germline ends. The V gene's germline CDR1 is MNHEY and CDR2 SVGAGI. The length of the CDR3 is 11 residues. DNA for the CDR3: TGTGCCAGCCGGGCTAACTATGGCTACACCTTC. It is translated as CASRANYGYTF.

The rearrangement uses TRBV7-9 and TRBJ1-6, with TRBD1 matching over 8 bases. Trimming at V came to 5 bases and at J to 9 bases, leaving 6 bases not matched to a gene. CDR1 is SEHNR and CDR2 is FQNEAQ in the germline V gene (reference sequence). The CDR3 has 14 residues. CDR3 region: CASSRGQDLSPLHF. The CDR3 DNA reads TGTGCCAGCAGCCGGGGACAGGATCTTTCACCCCTCCACTTT.

The CDR3 is CASTGQGRRGSGNTIYF. The CDR3, as DNA: TGTGCCAGTACCGGACAGGGCCGCCGAGGCTCTGGAAACACCATATATTTT. J is TRBJ1-3 and V is TRBV19; 8 positions agree with TRBD1. CDR1 LNHDA and CDR2 SQIVND come from the germline V gene (reference sequence). The CDR3 length is 17 residues. The J segment lost 0 bases and the V segment lost 7 bases, leaving 11 bases of the junction unmatched.